Listed here are 3 T cell receptor beta chains from one sample, sequenced in a study of low-dose radiotherapy and immunotherapy resistance in tumors. Priming of first-strand cDNA relied on TRAV- and TRBV-specific primers (covering alpha and beta chains). The authors amplified TCRs for about 20 PCR cycles with a constant-region primer and a V-primer adapter. In TCRdb, the reads were re-called with MiXCR into one record per CDR3 protein. Here the sample spans roughly 10,000 distinct CDR3 sequences, 55% to 65% being singletons. These receptors were obtained from a human donor with advanced metastatic prostate, ovarian, gallbladder or colorectal cancer (not recorded which). This table probably holds off-target reads from a library built for another chain.

This clonotype was seen a few times. The chain couples TRBV2 to TRBJ1-1, with 8 bases that match TRBD1. The germline CDR1 and CDR2 sequences are SNHLY and FYNNEI. V shed 8 bases and J 1 base; nucleotides not matched to a gene: 3. The CDR3 contains 13 residues. This CDR3 is CASDRGGNTEAFF. CDR3 coding DNA: TGTGCCAGCGACAGGGGAGGGAACACTGAAGCTTTCTTT.

There are a few counts of this clonotype. This chain links TRBV5-1 with TRBJ2-3; TRBD2 might be the D (5 bases). The CDR3 has 13 residues. CDR1 is SGHRS and CDR2 is YFSETQ in the germline V gene. V was trimmed by 3 bases and J by 6 bases, leaving 11 bases between them. CDR3 in amino acids: CASSSSPGDTQYF. In DNA, the CDR3 is TGCGCCAGCAGCTCCTCCCCGGGGGATACGCAGTATTTT.

This chain connects TRBV20-1 to TRBJ2-5; 7 bases agree with TRBD2. Trimming removed 3 bases from V and 7 bases from J; junction bases left unmatched: 8. This CDR3 is 13 amino acids long. Per the germline V gene, CDR1 is DFQATT and CDR2 is SNEGSKA (reference sequence). In DNA form, the CDR3 reads TGCAGTGCTAGTGCACGGACTAGAGGGACCCAGTACTTC. Translating it yields CSASARTRGTQYF.